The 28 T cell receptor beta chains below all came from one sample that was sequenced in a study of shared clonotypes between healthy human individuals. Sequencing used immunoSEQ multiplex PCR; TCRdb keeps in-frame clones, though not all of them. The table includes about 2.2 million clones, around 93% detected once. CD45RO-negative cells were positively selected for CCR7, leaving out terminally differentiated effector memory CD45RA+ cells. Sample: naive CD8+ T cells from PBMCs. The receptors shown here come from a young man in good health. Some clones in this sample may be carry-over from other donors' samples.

The CDR3, as DNA: TGCGCCAGCAGCCAAGATTCCAAGCCTGCCTACGAGCAGTACTTC. Translating gives CASSQDSKPAYEQYF. The chain uses TRBV4-1 and TRBJ2-7; D gene uncertain. Between the trimmed V and J ends, which lost 0 bases and 2 bases, there was a span of 11 bases. Looked up from germline, CDR1 is MGHRA and CDR2 is YSYEKL. This CDR3 contains 15 residues.

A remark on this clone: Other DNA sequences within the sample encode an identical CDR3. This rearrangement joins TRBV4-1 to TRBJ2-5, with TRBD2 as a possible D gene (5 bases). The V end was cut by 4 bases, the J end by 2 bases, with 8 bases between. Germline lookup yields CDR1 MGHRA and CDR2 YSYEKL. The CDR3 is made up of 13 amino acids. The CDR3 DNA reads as TGCGCCAGCAGCCCGGGGTCTCAAGAGACCCAGTACTTC. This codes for CASSPGSQETQYF.

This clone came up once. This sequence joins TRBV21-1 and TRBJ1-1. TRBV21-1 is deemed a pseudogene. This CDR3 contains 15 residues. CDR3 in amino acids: CASSKGRAEGTEAFF. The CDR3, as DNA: TGTGCCAGCAGCAAAGGCAGGGCCGAGGGAACTGAAGCTTTCTTT.

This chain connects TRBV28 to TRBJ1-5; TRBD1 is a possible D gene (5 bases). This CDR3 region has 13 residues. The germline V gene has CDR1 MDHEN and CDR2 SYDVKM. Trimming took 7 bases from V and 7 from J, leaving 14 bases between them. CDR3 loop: CASNIRGVQPQHF. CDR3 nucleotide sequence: TGTGCCAGCAACATTCGGGGGGTCCAGCCCCAGCATTTT. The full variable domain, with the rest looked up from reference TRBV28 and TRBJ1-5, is DVKVTQSSRYLVKRTGEKVFLECVQDMDHENMFWYRQDPGLGLRLIYFSYDVKMKEKGDIPEGYSVSREKKERFSLILESASTNQTSMYLCASNIRGVQPQHFGDGTRLSIL.

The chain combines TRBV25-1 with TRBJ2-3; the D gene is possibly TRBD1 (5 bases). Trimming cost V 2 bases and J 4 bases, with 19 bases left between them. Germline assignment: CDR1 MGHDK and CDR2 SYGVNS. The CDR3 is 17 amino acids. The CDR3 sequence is CASSENSGRVRADTQYF. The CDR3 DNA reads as TGTGCCAGCAGTGAAAATTCTGGCAGGGTCAGGGCAGATACGCAGTATTTT.

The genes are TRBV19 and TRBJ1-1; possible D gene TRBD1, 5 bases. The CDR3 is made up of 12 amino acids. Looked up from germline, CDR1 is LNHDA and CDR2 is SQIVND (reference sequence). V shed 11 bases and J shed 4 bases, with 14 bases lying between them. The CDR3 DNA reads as TGTGCCGTTGGGGCGCGGGGCACTGAAGCTTTCTTT. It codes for CAVGARGTEAFF.

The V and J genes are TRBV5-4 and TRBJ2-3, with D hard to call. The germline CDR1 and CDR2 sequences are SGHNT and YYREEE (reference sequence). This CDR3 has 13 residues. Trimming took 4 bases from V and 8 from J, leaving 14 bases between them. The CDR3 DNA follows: TGTGCCAGCAGCGATTGGGATCCCGGTACGCAGTATTTT. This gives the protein CASSDWDPGTQYF.

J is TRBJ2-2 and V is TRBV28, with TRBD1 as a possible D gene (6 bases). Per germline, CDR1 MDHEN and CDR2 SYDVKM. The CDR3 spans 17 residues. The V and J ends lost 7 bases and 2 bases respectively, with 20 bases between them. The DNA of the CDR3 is TGTGCCAGCACTCTGGGGGCACTTCCGGCCAACACCGGGGAGCTGTTTTTT. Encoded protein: CASTLGALPANTGELFF.

The CDR3 region has the DNA TGTGCCAGCAGTATAGTATCGACAGGGGGTGAAGATGGCTACACCTTC. Its protein is CASSIVSTGGEDGYTF. The chain couples TRBV27 to TRBJ1-2; 9 bases map to TRBD1. CDR3 length equals 16 residues. The V gene end was trimmed by 5 bases and the J gene end by 6 bases; junction bases not matched to a gene: 13. The germline V gene encodes CDR1 MNHEY and CDR2 SMNVEV (reference sequence).

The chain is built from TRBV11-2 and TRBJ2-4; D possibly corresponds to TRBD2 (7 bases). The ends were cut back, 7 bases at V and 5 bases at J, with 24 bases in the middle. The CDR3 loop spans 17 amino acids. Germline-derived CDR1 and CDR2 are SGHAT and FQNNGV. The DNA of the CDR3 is TGTGCCAGCAACCGCGTGGGGGGGGGCCGAATAGAAAACATTCAGTACTTC. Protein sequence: CASNRVGGGRIENIQYF.

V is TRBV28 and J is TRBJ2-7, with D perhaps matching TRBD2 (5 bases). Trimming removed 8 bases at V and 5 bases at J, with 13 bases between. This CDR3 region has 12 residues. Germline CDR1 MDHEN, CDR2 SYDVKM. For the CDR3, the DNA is TGTGCCAGCGGTTCGGGGTTCCACGAGCAGTACTTC. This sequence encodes CASGSGFHEQYF.

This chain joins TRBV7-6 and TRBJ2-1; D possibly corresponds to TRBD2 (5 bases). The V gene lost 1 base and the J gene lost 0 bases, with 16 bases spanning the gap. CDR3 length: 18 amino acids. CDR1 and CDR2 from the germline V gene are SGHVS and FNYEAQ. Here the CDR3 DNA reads TGTGCCAGCAGCTTAGTCGGTCAAGCGGCCGCCTCCTACAATGAGCAGTTCTTC. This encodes CASSLVGQAAASYNEQFF.

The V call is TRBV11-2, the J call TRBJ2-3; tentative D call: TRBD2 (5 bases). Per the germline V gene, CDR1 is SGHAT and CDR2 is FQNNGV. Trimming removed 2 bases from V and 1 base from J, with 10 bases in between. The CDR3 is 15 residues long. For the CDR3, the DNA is TGTGCCAGCAGCTTATTGAGCGGTGGCACAGATACGCAGTATTTT. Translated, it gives CASSLLSGGTDTQYF.

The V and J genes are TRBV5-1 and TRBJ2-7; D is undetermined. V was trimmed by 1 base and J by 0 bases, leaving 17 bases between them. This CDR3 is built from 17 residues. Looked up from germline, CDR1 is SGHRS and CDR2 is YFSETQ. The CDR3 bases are TGCGCCAGCAGCTTGTGGCAGCTTCCGCACCCCTCCTACGAGCAGTACTTC. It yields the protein CASSLWQLPHPSYEQYF.

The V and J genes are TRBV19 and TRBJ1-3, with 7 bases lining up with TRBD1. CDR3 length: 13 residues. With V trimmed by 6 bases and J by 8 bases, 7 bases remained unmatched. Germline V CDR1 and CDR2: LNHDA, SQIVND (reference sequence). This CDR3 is CASRRDRSDTIYF. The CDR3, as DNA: TGTGCCAGTAGGAGGGACAGATCGGACACCATATATTTT.

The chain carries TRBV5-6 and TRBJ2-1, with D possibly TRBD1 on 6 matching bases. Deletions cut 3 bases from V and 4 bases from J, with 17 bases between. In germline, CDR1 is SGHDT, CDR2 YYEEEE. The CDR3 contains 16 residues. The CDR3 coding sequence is TGTGCCAGCAGCTGGTCCCACAGGGCCACTTACAATGAGCAGTTCTTC. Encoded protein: CASSWSHRATYNEQFF.

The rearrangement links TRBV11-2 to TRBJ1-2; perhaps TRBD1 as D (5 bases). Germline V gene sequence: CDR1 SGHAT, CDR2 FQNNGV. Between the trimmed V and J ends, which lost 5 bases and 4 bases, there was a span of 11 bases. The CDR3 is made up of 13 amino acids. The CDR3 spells CASSQSGVYGYTF. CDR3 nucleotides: TGTGCCAGCAGCCAATCGGGGGTCTATGGCTACACCTTC.

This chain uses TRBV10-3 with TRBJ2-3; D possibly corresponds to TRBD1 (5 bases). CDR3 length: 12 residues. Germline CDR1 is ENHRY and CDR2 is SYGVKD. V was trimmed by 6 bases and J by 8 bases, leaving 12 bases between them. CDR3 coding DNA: TGTGCCATCAGGGACCCAAGGGGTACGCAGTATTTT. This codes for CAIRDPRGTQYF.

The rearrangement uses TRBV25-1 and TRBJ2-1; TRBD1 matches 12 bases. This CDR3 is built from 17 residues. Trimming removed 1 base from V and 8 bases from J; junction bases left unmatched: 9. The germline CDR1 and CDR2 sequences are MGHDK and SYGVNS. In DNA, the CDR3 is TGTGCCAGCAGTGAATGGTATCGGGACAGGGGGCCCGATGAGCAGTTCTTC. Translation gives CASSEWYRDRGPDEQFF. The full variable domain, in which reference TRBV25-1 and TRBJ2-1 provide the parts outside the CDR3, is EADIYQTPRYLVIGTGKKITLECSQTMGHDKMYWYQQDPGMELHLIHYSYGVNSTEKGDLSSESTVSRIRTEHFPLTLESARPSHTSQYLCASSEWYRDRGPDEQFFGPGTRLTVL.

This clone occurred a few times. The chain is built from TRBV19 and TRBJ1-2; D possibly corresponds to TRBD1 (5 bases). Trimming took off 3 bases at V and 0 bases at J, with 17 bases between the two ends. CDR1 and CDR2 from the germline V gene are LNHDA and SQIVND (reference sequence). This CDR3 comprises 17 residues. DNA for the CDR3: TGTGCCAGTAGTATTACAGGCGGCATTGGAGCTAACTATGGCTACACCTTC. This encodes CASSITGGIGANYGYTF.

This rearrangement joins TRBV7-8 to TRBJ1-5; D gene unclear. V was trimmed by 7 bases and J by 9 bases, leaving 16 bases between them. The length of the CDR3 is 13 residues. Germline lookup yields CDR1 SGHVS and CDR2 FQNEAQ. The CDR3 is CASTAGLTGPQHF. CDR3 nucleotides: TGTGCCAGCACCGCGGGATTGACCGGGCCCCAGCATTTT. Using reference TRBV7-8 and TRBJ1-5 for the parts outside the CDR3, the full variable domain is GAGVSQSPRYKVAKRGQDVALRCDPISGHVSLFWYQQALGQGPEFLTYFQNEAQLDKSGLPSDRFFAERPEGSVSTLKIQRTQQEDSAVYLCASTAGLTGPQHFGDGTRLSIL.

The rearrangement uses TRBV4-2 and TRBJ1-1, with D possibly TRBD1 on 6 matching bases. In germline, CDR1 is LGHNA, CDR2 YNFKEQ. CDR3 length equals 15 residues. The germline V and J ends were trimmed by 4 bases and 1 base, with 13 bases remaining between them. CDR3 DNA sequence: TGTGCCAGCAGCCGCCTCAGGGGTTCGAACACTGAAGCTTTCTTT. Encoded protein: CASSRLRGSNTEAFF.

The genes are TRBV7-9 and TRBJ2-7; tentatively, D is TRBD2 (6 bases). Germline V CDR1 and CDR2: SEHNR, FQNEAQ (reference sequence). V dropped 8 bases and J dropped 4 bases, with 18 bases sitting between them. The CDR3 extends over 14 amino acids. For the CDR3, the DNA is TGTGCCAGCGGACATAGAGGGGACTTGTACGAGCAGTACTTC. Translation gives CASGHRGDLYEQYF.

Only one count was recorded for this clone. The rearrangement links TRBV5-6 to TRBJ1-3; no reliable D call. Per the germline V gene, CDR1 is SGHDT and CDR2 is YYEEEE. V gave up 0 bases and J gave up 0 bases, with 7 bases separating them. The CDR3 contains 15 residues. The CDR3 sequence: CASSLAPDSGNTIYF. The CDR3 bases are TGTGCCAGCAGCTTGGCCCCGGACTCTGGAAACACCATATATTTT.

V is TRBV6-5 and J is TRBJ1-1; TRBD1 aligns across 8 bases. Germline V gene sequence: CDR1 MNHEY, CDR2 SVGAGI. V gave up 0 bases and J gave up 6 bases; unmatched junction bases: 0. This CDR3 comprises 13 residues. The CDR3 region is CASSYSGQAEAFF. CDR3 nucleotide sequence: TGTGCCAGCAGTTACTCGGGACAGGCTGAAGCTTTCTTT.

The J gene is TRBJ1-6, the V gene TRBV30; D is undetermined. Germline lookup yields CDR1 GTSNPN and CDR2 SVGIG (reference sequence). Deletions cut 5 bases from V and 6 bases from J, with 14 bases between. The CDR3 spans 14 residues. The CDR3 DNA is TGTGCCTGGTGTCCTACTTTTTTTAATTCACCCCTCCACTTT. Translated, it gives CAWCPTFFNSPLHF.

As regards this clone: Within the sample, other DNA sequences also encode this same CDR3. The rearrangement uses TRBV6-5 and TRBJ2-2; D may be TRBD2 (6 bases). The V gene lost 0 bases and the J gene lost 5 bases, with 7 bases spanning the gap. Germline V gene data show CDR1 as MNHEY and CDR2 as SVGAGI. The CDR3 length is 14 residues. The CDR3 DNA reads TGTGCCAGCAGTTACTCCGCGGGAACCGGGGAGCTGTTTTTT. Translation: CASSYSAGTGELFF.

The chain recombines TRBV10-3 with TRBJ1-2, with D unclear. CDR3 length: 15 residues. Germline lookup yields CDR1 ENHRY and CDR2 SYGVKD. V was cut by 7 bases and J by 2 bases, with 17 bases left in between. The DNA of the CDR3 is TGTGCCATCACGGGGTCCGCAACATTGAACTATGGCTACACCTTC. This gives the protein CAITGSATLNYGYTF.